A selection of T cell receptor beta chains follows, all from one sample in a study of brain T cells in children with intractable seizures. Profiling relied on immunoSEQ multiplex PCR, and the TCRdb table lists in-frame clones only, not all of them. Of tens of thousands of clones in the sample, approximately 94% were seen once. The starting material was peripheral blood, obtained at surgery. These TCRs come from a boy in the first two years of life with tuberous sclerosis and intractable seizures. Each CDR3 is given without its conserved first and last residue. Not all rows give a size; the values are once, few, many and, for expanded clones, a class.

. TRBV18 ASSPKTGGYT
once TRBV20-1 SASMGTGHEQY
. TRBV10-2 ASSAEGYYGYT
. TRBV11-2 ASSLVGRSNTEAF
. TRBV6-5 ASLSGSNTGELF
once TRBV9 ASSPGLAGLYEQY
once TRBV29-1 SVSGWGSGANVLT
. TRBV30 AWSVQGTSYGYT
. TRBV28 ASSRGTPIYEQY
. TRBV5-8 ASSLAPDRKGYGYT
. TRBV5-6 ASSWGQFTDTQY